Listed below are T cell receptor beta chains from one sample, sequenced in a study of T cell responses to AZD1222 COVID-19 vaccine. Profiled with immunoSEQ multiplex PCR; TCRdb holds only in-frame clones, not every one. The table records 150,000 to 250,000 clones, roughly 90% of them present only once. Sequenced material: peripheral blood, taken 28 days after the second AZD1222 dose. The receptors originated from an adult who received the AZD1222 COVID-19 vaccine. Both conserved end residues are part of each CDR3. Fields, in order: V gene, clone size, J gene, D gene, CDR3 protein, CDR3 DNA. A D gene is named only where the DNA matches it firmly. The listing skips clone size in some rows; elsewhere it reads once, few, many or a size class.

TRBV20-1	NA	TRBJ2-3	TRBD2	CSASNGLAGGPPADTQYF	TGCAGTGCTAGTAACGGATTAGCGGGAGGGCCTCCCGCAGATACGCAGTATTTT
TRBV30	NA	TRBJ2-5	NA	CAWGHPLVSETQYF	TGTGCCTGGGGGCACCCACTAGTCTCCGAGACCCAGTACTTC
TRBV19	NA	TRBJ2-1	NA	CASSFGGPGNEQFF	TGTGCCAGTAGTTTCGGAGGGCCTGGCAATGAGCAGTTCTTC
TRBV14	NA	TRBJ1-2	NA	CASSQVRFYGYTF	TGTGCCAGCAGCCAAGTCCGATTCTATGGCTACACCTTC
TRBV30	NA	TRBJ1-2	NA	CAWRSEDRVYGYTF	TGTGCCTGGAGATCGGAGGACAGAGTATATGGCTACACCTTC
TRBV30	NA	TRBJ1-2	NA	CAWSVLAGDVPNYGYTF	TGTGCCTGGAGTGTACTAGCGGGGGACGTCCCTAACTATGGCTACACCTTC
TRBV3-1/TRBV3-2	NA	TRBJ1-3	NA	CASSSGQGNTIYF	TGTGCCAGCAGCTCGGGTCAGGGAAACACCATATATTTT
TRBV6-1	NA	TRBJ1-3	NA	CASSERDLRGARGNTIYF	TGTGCCAGCAGTGAACGGGATCTCCGGGGAGCTAGGGGAAACACCATATATTTT
TRBV2	NA	TRBJ1-6	NA	CASSDTLGSPLHF	TGTGCCAGCAGTGACACGCTCGGTTCACCCCTCCACTTT
TRBV7-9	NA	TRBJ2-7	NA	CASSSGDAPYEQYF	TGTGCCAGCAGCTCGGGGGACGCCCCCTACGAGCAGTACTTC
TRBV6-1	NA	TRBJ2-2	NA	CASSETPGSDTGELFF	TGTGCCAGCAGTGAAACCCCAGGGAGCGACACCGGGGAGCTGTTTTTT
TRBV15	once	TRBJ1-6	TRBD1	CATKDPGTAYNSPLHF	TGTGCCACCAAAGACCCCGGGACAGCTTATAATTCACCCCTCCACTTT
TRBV7-9	NA	TRBJ2-7	TRBD2	CASSFVQRTSDYEQYF	TGTGCCAGCAGCTTCGTACAAAGGACTAGCGACTACGAGCAGTACTTC
TRBV21-1	NA	TRBJ1-5	NA	CASSKMDTATTDSNQPQHF	TGTGCCAGCAGCAAAATGGACACCGCGACGACCGATAGCAATCAGCCCCAGCATTTT
TRBV11-3	NA	TRBJ2-3	TRBD1	CASSPHKGRRQGANTQYF	TGTGCCAGCAGCCCTCATAAGGGTAGGAGGCAGGGGGCAAATACGCAGTATTTT
TRBV6-5	NA	TRBJ2-2	NA	CASSWSLNTGELFF	TGTGCCAGCAGTTGGAGTTTGAACACCGGGGAGTTGTTTTTT
TRBV20-1	NA	TRBJ2-7	NA	CSARAGTEQYF	TGCAGTGCTAGGGCCGGGACCGAGCAGTACTTC
TRBV9	NA	TRBJ1-1	TRBD1	CAPKGDRGSDTEAFF	TGTGCCCCCAAGGGGGACAGGGGGAGCGACACTGAAGCTTTCTTT
TRBV7-3	NA	TRBJ2-1	NA	CASSLNALGEQFF	TGTGCCAGCAGCTTAAATGCACTCGGGGAGCAGTTCTTC
TRBV27	NA	TRBJ2-3	NA	CASSPRPMGDTQYF	TGTGCCAGCAGTCCACGCCCCATGGGGGATACGCAGTATTTT
TRBV19	NA	TRBJ1-2	NA	CASSINGLDYGYTF	TGTGCCAGTAGTATCAACGGGCTAGACTATGGCTACACCTTC
TRBV29-1	NA	TRBJ1-1	NA	CSVSKGLNTEAFF	TGCAGCGTTTCAAAGGGCTTGAACACTGAAGCTTTCTTT
TRBV4-1	NA	TRBJ1-1	NA	CASSQEAGSHTEAFF	TGCGCCAGCAGCCAGGAGGCCGGCAGCCACACTGAAGCTTTCTTT
TRBV3-1/TRBV3-2	NA	TRBJ2-7	TRBD2	CASSQGPGREGHEQYF	TGTGCCAGCAGCCAGGGACCGGGGCGGGAGGGCCACGAGCAGTACTTC
TRBV19	NA	TRBJ2-4	NA	CASSIDRGPQGAKNIQYF	TGTGCCAGTAGTATAGATCGTGGACCGCAGGGGGCCAAAAACATTCAGTACTTC
TRBV6-1	NA	TRBJ1-5	NA	CASSDTAGGPQHF	TGTGCCAGCAGTGACACGGCAGGAGGGCCCCAGCATTTT
TRBV28	NA	TRBJ1-4	TRBD1	CASSLRFGRGQPNEKLFF	TGTGCCAGCAGTTTGAGGTTCGGCAGGGGGCAGCCTAATGAAAAACTGTTTTTT
TRBV21-1	NA	TRBJ2-1	NA	CASTGTSGNISYNEQFF	TGTGCCAGCACCGGGACTAGCGGCAACATCTCCTACAATGAGCAGTTCTTC
TRBV6-5	NA	TRBJ1-5	NA	CASSWGPGENQPQHF	TGTGCCAGCAGTTGGGGTCCCGGTGAAAATCAGCCCCAGCATTTT
TRBV5-1	NA	TRBJ2-5	TRBD2	CASSTGLAGGWETQYF	TGCGCCAGCAGCACCGGACTAGCGGGAGGGTGGGAGACCCAGTACTTC
TRBV6-5	NA	TRBJ2-1	NA	CASSPQASRSEQFF	TGTGCCAGCAGTCCACAAGCCTCGAGGAGTGAGCAGTTCTTC
TRBV7-9	NA	TRBJ2-2	TRBD1	CASSSHRGDTGELFF	TGTGCCAGCAGCTCCCACAGGGGTGACACCGGGGAGCTGTTTTTT
TRBV11-3	NA	TRBJ2-7	NA	CASSSRDRYEQYF	TGTGCCAGCAGCTCCAGGGACCGGTACGAGCAGTACTTC
TRBV9	NA	TRBJ2-2	TRBD1	CASSVAGQVITGELFF	TGTGCCAGCAGCGTGGCCGGACAGGTCATCACCGGGGAGCTGTTTTTT
TRBV5-8	NA	TRBJ2-5	TRBD2	CASSRGLAGPNPETQYF	TGTGCCAGCAGCCGAGGACTAGCGGGCCCGAACCCGGAGACCCAGTACTTC
TRBV29-1	NA	TRBJ2-3	NA	CSANRDVQTDTQYF	TGCAGCGCCAACCGGGACGTACAAACAGATACGCAGTATTTT
TRBV5-5	once	TRBJ1-6	NA	CASSPGALVTPLHF	TGTGCCAGCAGCCCGGGGGCCCTCGTAACACCCCTCCACTTT
TRBV20-1	NA	TRBJ2-5	NA	CSASLDKKTQYF	TGCAGTGCTAGTCTAGATAAAAAGACCCAGTACTTC
TRBV7-3	NA	TRBJ1-1	NA	CASSSQMNTEAFF	TGTGCCAGCAGCTCCCAGATGAACACTGAAGCTTTCTTT
TRBV5-1	NA	TRBJ2-2	NA	CASSYVTGELFF	TGCGCCAGCAGCTACGTAACCGGGGAGCTGTTTTTT
TRBV11-2	once	TRBJ1-1	TRBD1	CASSLFPGQGLGDTEAFF	TGTGCCAGCAGCTTATTTCCGGGACAGGGTTTGGGAGACACTGAAGCTTTCTTT
TRBV10-3	NA	TRBJ1-2	TRBD1	CAISESTRRGTGANYGYTF	TGTGCCATCAGTGAGTCGACTCGGAGGGGGACAGGGGCCAACTATGGCTACACCTTC
TRBV7-8	NA	TRBJ1-2	NA	CATSRASNYGYTF	TGTGCCACCTCACGGGCCTCCAACTATGGCTACACCTTC
TRBV7-2	NA	TRBJ1-5	NA	CASSLVMDSNQPQHF	TGTGCCAGCAGCTTAGTTATGGACAGCAATCAGCCCCAGCATTTT
TRBV2	NA	TRBJ2-3	NA	CASSSDRFTDTQYF	TGTGCCAGCAGTTCTGACAGATTCACAGATACGCAGTATTTT
TRBV27	NA	TRBJ2-7	TRBD1	CASSLARQGPYEQYF	TGTGCCAGCAGTTTAGCAAGACAGGGACCCTACGAGCAGTACTTC
TRBV6-5	NA	TRBJ2-3	NA	CASSLSPGTEEYF	TGTGCCAGCAGTTTATCTCCTGGCACGGAGGAGTATTTT
TRBV7-8	NA	TRBJ1-1	NA	CASSLRTVNTEAFF	TGTGCCAGCAGCCTGCGGACAGTGAACACTGAAGCTTTCTTT
TRBV28	NA	TRBJ1-2	NA	CASTVPGGAYGYTF	TGTGCCAGCACCGTACCGGGGGGAGCCTATGGCTACACCTTC
TRBV6-1	once	TRBJ2-7	TRBD2	CASSERLAGGLYEQYF	TGTGCCAGCAGTGAAAGACTAGCGGGAGGACTCTACGAGCAGTACTTC
TRBV11-2	few	TRBJ1-1	NA	CASSLQGLLNTEAFF	TGTGCCAGCAGCCTCCAGGGACTACTGAACACTGAAGCTTTCTTT